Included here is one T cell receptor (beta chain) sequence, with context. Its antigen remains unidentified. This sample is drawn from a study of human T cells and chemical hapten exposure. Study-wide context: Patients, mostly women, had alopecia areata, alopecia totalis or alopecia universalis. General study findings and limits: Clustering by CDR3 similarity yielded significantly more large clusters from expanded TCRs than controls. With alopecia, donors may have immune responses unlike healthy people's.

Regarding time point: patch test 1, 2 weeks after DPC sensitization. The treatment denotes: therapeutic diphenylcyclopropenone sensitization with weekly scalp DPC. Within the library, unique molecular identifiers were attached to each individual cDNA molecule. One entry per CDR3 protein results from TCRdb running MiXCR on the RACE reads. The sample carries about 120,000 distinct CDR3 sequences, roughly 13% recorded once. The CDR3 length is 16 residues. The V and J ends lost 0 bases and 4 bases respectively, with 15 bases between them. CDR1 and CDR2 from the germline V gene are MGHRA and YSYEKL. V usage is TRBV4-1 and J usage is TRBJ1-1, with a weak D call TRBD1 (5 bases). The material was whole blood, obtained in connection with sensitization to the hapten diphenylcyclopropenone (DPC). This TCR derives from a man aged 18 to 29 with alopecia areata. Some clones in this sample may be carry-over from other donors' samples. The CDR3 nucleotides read TGCGCCAGCAGCCAAGATAGGTACAGGCTGGGCACTGAAGCTTTCTTT. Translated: CASSQDRYRLGTEAFF.